This record concerns one T cell receptor beta chain sequence. Antigen unknown. The data were obtained in a study of cytomegalovirus exposure and HLA in healthy donors. Sampled while nominally healthy, donors likely had unrecorded immune exposures. Primers: 60 Vbeta forward and 13 Jbeta reverse. The data were produced by immunoSEQ multiplex PCR, yet TCRdb's version contains in-frame clones alone and is incomplete. The sample records 150,000 to 200,000 clones, roughly two thirds being singletons. The CDR3 runs to 14 residues. Trimming shortened V by 3 bases and J by 2 bases, and 10 bases separated the two germline ends. Per germline, CDR1 SGDLS and CDR2 YYNGEE. Broader study findings: When the data were analyzed later, several of the most significant clusters appeared to be linked to common viral pathogens.

Sequencing was performed on PBMCs. The chain carries TRBV9 and TRBJ2-3; D may be TRBD2 (6 bases). The TCR was taken from a woman in her 30s in good health and CMV-seronegative. Written as DNA, the CDR3 is TGTGCCAGCAGCGGAACGGGACTCACAGATACGCAGTATTTT. Translating gives CASSGTGLTDTQYF.